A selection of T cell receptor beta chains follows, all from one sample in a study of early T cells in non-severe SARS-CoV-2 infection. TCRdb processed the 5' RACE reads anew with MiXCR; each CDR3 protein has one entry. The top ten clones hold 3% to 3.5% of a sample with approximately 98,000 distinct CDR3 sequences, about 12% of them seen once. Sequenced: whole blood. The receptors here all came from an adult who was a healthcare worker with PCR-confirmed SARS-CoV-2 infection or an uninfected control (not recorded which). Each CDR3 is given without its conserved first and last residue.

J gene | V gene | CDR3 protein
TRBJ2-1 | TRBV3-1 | ASSQAQRLYNEQF
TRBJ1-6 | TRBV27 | ASSFSAVTGNSPLH
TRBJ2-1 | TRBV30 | AGQAGVVSGEQF
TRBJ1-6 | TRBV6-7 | ASKSSPGRANSPLH
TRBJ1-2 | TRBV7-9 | ASSPGWKHGYT
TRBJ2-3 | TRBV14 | ASSQGDPRLPQY
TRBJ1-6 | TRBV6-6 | ASRPPGTAPSPLH
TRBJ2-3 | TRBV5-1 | ASSLALRDRVADTQY
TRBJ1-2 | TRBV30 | AWSSSAYGYT
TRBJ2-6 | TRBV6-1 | ASSAGLSGANVLT
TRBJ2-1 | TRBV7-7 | ASSSTSGKGQEQF
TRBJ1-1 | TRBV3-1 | ASSQEGLGNTEAF
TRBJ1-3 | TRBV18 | ASSPGQGSGNTIY
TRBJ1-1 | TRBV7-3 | ASSFLRSTEAF
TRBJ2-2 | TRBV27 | ASSLSVGELF